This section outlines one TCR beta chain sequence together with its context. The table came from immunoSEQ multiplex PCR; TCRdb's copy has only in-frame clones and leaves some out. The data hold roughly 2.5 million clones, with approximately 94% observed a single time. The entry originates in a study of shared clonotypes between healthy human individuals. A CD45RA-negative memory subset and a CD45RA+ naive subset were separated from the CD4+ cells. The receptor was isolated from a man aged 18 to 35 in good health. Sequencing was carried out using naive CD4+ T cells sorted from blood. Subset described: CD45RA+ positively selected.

CDR3 sequence (DNA): TGTGCCAGCAGCAACCGGGACGGCATTCAGTACTTC. It encodes CASSNRDGIQYF. The chain links TRBV7-2 to TRBJ2-4; TRBD1 or TRBD2 may be the D gene (5 bases each). Germline CDR1 SGHTA, CDR2 FQGNSA. The ends were cut back, 5 bases at V and 9 bases at J, with 11 bases in the middle. This CDR3 is built from 12 residues.